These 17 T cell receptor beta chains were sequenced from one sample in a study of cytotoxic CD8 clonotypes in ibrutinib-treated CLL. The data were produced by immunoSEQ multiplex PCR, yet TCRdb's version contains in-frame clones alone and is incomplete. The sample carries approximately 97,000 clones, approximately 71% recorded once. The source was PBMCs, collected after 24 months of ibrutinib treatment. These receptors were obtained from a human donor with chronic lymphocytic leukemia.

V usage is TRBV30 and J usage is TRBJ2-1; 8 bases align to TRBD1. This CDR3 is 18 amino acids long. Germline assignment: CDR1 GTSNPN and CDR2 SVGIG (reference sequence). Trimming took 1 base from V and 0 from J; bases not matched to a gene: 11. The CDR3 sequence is CAWSGRGGDRGSYNEQFF. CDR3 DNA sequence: TGTGCCTGGAGTGGCCGGGGCGGAGACAGGGGCTCCTACAATGAGCAGTTCTTC.

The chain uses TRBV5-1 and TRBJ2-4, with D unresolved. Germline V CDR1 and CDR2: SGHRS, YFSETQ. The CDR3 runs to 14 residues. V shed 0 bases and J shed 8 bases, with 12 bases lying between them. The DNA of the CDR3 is TGCGCCAGCAGCTTGGGAAGTGGTATTGACATTCAGTACTTC. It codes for CASSLGSGIDIQYF.

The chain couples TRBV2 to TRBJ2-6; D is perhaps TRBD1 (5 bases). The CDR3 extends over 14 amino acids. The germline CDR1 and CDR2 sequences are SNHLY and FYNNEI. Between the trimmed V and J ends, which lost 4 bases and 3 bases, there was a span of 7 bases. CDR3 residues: CASSAGHGANVLTF. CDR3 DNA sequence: TGTGCCAGCAGTGCAGGGCATGGGGCCAACGTCCTGACTTTC.

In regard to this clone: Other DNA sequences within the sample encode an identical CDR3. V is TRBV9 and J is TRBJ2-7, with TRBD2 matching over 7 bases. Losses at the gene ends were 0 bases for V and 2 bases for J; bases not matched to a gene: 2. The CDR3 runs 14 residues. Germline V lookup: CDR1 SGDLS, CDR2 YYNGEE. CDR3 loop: CASSVGGRTYEQYF. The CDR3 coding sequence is TGTGCCAGCAGCGTAGGCGGGAGAACCTACGAGCAGTACTTC.

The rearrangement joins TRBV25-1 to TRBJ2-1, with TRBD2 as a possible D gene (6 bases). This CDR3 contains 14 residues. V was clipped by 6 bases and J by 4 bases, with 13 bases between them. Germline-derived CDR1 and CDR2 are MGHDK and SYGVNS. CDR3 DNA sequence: TGTGCCAGCAGCAAGACCGGGACTTACAATGAGCAGTTCTTC. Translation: CASSKTGTYNEQFF.

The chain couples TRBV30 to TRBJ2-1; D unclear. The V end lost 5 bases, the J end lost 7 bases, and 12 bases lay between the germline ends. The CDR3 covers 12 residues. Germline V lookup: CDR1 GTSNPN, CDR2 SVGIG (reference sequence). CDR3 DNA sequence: TGTGCCTGGGGAAGGCCGATTAATGAGCAGTTCTTC. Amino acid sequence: CAWGRPINEQFF. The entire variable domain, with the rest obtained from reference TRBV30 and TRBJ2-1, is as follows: SQTIHQWPATLVQPVGSPLSLECTVEGTSNPNLYWYRQAAGRGLQLLFYSVGIGQISSEVPQNLSASRPQDRQFILSSKKLLLSDSGFYLCAWGRPINEQFFGPGTRLTVL.

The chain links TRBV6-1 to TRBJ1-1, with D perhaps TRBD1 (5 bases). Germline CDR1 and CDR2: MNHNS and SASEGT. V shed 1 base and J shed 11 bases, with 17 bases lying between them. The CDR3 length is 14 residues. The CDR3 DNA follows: TGTGCCAGCAGTGAAGGCGATAGAAGGGGAGCGGCTTTCTTT. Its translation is CASSEGDRRGAAFF.

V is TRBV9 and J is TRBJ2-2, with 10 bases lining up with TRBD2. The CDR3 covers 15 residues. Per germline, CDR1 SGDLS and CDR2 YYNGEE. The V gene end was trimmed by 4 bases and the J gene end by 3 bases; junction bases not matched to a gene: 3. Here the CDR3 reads CASSLSGGDTGELFF. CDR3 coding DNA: TGTGCCAGCAGCTTAAGCGGGGGGGACACCGGGGAGCTGTTTTTT.

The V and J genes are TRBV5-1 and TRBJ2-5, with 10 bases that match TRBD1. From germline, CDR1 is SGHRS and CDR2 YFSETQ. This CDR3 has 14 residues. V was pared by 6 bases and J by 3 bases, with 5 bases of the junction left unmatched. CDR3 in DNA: TGCGCCAGCACCAGGGGGACAGGGGAAGAGACCCAGTACTTC. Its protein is CASTRGTGEETQYF.

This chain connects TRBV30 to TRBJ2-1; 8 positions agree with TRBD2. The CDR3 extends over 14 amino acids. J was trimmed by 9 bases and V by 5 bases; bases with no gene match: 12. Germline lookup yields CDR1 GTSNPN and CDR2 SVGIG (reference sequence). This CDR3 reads CAWEGAGVAGEQFF. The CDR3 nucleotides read TGTGCCTGGGAGGGAGCGGGGGTTGCCGGTGAGCAGTTCTTC.

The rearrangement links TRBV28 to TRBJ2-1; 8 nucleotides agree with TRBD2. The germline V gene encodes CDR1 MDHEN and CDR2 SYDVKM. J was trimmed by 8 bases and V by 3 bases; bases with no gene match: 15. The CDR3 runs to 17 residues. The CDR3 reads CASSLGFSGRDGDEQFF. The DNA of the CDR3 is TGTGCCAGCAGTTTGGGGTTCAGCGGGAGAGATGGCGATGAGCAGTTCTTC. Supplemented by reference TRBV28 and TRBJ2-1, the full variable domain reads DVKVTQSSRYLVKRTGEKVFLECVQDMDHENMFWYRQDPGLGLRLIYFSYDVKMKEKGDIPEGYSVSREKKERFSLILESASTNQTSMYLCASSLGFSGRDGDEQFFGPGTRLTVL.

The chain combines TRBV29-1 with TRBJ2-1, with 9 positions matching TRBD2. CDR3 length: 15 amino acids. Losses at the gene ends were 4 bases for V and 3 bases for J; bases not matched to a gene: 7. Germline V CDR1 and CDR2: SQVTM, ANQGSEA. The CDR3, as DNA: TGCAGCGTTGTTTATAGCGGGAGAGGCTACAATGAGCAGTTCTTC. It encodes CSVVYSGRGYNEQFF.

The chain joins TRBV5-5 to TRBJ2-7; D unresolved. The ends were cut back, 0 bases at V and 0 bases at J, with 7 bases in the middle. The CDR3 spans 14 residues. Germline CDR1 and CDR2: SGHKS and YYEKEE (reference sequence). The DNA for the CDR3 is TGTGCCAGCAGCTTGGGACACACCTCCTACGAGCAGTACTTC. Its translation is CASSLGHTSYEQYF.

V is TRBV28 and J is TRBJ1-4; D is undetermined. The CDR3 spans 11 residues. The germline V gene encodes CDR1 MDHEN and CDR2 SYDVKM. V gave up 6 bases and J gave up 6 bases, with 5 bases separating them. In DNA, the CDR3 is TGTGCCAGCAGGCTTGATGAAAAACTGTTTTTT. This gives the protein CASRLDEKLFF.

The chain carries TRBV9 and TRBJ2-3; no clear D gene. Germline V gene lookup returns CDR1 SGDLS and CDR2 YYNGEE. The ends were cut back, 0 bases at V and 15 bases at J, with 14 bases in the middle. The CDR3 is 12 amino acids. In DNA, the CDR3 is TGTGCCAGCAGCGTAGAAACCCACAACTCCTATTTT. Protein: CASSVETHNSYF.

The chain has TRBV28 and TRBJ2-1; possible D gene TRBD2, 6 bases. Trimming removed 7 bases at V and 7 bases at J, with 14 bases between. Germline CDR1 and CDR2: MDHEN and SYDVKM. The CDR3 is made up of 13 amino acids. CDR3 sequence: CASMPLTSNEQFF. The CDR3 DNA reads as TGTGCCAGCATGCCGTTGACTAGTAATGAGCAGTTCTTC.

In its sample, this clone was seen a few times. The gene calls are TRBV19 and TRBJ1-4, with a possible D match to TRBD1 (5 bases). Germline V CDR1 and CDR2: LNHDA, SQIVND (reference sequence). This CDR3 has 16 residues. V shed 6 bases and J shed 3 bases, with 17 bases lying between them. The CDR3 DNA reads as TGTGCCAGTAGCAGCCCTCGAACGGGGGCTAATGAAAAACTGTTTTTT. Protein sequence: CASSSPRTGANEKLFF.